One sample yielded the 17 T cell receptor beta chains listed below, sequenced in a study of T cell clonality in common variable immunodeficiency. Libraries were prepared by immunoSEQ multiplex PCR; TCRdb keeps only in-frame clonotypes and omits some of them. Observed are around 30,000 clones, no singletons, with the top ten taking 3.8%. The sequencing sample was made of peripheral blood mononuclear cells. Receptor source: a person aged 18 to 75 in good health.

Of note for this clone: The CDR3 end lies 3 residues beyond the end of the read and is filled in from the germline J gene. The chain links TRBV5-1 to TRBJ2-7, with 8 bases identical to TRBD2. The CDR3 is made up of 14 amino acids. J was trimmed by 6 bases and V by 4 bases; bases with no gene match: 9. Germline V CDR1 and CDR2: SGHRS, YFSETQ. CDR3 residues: CASSPGRGSGEQYF. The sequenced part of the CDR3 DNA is TGCGCCAGCAGCCCCGGGAGGGGTTCGGGCGAG.

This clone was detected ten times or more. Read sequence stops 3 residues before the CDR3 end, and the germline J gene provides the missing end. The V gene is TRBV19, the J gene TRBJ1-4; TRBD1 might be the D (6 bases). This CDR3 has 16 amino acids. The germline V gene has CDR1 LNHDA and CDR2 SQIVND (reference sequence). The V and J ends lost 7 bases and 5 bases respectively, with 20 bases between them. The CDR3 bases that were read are TGTGCCAGTACGGACCGTACTAGTCAGGGGAATGAAAAA. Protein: CASTDRTSQGNEK. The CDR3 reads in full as CASTDRTSQGNEKLFF.

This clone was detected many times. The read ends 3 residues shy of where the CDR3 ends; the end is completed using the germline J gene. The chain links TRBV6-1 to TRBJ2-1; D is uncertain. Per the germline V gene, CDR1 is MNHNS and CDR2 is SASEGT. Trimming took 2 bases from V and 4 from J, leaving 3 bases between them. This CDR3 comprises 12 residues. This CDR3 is CASSELYNEQFF. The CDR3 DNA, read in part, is TGTGCCAGCAGTGAACTATACAATGAG.

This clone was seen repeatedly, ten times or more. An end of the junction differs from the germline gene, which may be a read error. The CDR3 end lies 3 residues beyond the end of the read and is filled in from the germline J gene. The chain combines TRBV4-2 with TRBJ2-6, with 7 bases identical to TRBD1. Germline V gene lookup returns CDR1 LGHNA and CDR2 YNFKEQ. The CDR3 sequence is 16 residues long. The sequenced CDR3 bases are TGCGCCAGCAGCCCATGGGGACAGTCTGGGGCCAACGTC. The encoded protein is CASSPWGQSGANV. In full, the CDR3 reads CASSPWGQSGANVLTF.

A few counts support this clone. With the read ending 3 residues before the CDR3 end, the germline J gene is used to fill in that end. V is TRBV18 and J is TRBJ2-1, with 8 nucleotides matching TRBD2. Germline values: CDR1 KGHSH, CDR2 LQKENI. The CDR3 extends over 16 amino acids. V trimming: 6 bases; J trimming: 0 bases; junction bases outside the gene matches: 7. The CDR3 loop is CASSPVAGSSYNEQFF. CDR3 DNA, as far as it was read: TGTGCCAGCTCCCCAGTAGCGGGGAGCTCCTACAATGAG.

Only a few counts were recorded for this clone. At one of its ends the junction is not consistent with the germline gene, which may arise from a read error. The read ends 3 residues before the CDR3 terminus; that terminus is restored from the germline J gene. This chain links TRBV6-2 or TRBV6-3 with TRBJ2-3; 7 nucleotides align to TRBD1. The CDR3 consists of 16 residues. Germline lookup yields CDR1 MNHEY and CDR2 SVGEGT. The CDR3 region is CASSLLGQDAPETQYF. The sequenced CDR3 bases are TGTGCCAGCAGTTTACTAGGACAGGACGCTCCAGAGACG.

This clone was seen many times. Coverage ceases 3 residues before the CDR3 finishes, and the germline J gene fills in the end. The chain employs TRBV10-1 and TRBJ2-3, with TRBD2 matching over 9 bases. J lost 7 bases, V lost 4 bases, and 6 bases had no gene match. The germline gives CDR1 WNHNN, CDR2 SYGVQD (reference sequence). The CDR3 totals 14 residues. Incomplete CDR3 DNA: TGCGCCAGCAGTGTTGCGGGAGGGCGGAATACG. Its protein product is CASSVAGGRNT. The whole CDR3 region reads CASSVAGGRNTQYF.

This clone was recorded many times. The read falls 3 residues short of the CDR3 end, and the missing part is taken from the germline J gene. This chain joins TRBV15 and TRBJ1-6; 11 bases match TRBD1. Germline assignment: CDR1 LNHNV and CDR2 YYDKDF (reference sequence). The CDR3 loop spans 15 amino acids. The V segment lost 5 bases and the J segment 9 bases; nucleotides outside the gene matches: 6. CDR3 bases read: TGTGCCACCAGCGGGGACAGGGGGTTAATTTCACCC. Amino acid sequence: CATSGDRGLISP. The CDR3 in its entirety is CATSGDRGLISPLHF.

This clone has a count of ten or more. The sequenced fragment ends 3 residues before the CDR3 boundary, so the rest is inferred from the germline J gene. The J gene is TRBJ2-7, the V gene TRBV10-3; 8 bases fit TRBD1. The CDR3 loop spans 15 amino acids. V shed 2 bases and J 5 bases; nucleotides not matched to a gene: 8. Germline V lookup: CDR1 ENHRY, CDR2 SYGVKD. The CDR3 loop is CAISEGWGQVDEQYF. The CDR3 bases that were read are TGTGCCATCAGTGAGGGCTGGGGACAGGTCGACGAG.

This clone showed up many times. The CDR3 region is CASSLVAAGRSIAEAFF. Partial CDR3 DNA: TGTGCCAGCAGCTTAGTGGCCGCGGGGAGGAGTATCGCTGAA. The chain has TRBV7-8 and TRBJ1-1; D not certain. From the germline J gene comes the end of the CDR3, since the read stops 3 residues before it. The CDR3 spans 17 residues. Germline CDR1 SGHVS, CDR2 FQNEAQ. V dropped 1 base and J dropped 6 bases, with 21 bases sitting between them.

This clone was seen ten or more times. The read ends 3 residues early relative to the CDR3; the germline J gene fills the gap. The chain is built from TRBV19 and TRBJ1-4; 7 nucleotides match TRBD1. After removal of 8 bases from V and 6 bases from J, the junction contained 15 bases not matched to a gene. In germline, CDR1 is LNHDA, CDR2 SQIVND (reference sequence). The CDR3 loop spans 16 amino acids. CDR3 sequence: CASLRQGGGSDEKLFF. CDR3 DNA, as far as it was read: TGTGCCAGTTTGCGACAGGGAGGTGGGTCGGATGAAAAA.

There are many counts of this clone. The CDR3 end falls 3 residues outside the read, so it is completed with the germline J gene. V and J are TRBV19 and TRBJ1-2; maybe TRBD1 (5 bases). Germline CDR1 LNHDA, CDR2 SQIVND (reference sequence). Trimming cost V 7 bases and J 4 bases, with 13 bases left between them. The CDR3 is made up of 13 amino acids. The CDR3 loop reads CASKGQGTYGYTF. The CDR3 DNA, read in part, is TGTGCCAGTAAGGGCCAGGGAACCTATGGC.

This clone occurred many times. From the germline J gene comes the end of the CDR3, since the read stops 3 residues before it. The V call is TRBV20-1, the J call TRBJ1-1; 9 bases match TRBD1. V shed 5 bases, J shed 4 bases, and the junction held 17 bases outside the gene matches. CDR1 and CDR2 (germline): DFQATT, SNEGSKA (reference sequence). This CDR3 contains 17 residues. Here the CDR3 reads CSARLSRDRAFRTEAFF. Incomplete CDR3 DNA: TGCAGTGCTCGTCTTAGCCGGGACAGGGCGTTCCGCACTGAA.

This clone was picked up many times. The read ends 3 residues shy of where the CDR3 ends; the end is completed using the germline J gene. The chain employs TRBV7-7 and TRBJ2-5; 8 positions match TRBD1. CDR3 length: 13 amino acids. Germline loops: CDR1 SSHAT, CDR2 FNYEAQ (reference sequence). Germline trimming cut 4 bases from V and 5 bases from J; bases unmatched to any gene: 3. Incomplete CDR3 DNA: TGTGCCAGCAGCTGGACAGGGATGGAGACC. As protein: CASSWTGMET. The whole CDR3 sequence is CASSWTGMETQYF.

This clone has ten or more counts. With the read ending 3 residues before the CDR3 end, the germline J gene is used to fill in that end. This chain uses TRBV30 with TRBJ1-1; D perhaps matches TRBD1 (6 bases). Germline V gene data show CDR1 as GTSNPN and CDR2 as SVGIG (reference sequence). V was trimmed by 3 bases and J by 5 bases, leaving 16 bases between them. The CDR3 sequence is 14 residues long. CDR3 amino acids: CAWRSWRGRTEAFF. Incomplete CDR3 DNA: TGTGCCTGGAGGTCCTGGCGGGGGCGGACTGAA.

Partial CDR3 DNA: TGTGCCAGCAGAACACAGGGGGCGCTTCAGCCC. Translating it yields CASRTQGALQP. The full CDR3 protein reads CASRTQGALQPQHF. The V and J genes are TRBV2 and TRBJ1-5; TRBD1 aligns across 9 bases. Sequencing ends 3 residues short of the CDR3 end; the germline J gene provides the rest. Germline V gene sequence: CDR1 SNHLY, CDR2 FYNNEI. V lost 6 bases and J lost 6; bases outside the gene matches: 6. There are 14 residues in the CDR3.

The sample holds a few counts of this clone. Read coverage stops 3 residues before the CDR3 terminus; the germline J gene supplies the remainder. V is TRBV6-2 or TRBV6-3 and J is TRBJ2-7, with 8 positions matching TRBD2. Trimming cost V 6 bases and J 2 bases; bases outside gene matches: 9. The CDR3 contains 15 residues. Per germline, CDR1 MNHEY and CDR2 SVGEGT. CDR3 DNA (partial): TGTGCCAGCAGGGAGCCGGGGGGGAAAGCCTACGAG. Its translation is CASREPGGKAYE. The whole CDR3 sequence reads CASREPGGKAYEQYF.